The TCR beta chain described here comes from a study of blood T cell repertoires in COVID-19. Study as a whole: Samples representing acute and convalescent COVID-19 were sourced from the United States, Italy and Spain. PBMCs, B-cell-depleted T cells, or T cells were the source of the cDNA or gDNA that made up the material.

Under the authors' procedure: Counts of nucleated cells, estimated from reference gene primer amplification, were obtained. Assay used: immunoSEQ multiplex PCR; TCRdb lists only in-frame clones, some missing. D and trimming come from the DNA, and the V and J calls and clone size come from that table. There are 25,000 to 35,000 clones in the sample; 85% to 90% occur only once, and approximately 7% lies in the top ten. The V gene's germline CDR1 is SGDLS and CDR2 YYNGEE. With 3 bases removed from V and 7 bases from J, the gap between germline ends came to 11 bases. CDR3 length: 13 amino acids. Sequences were obtained from peripheral blood. The TCR originated in a human donor in a cohort sampled during active COVID-19. The V and J genes are TRBV9 and TRBJ2-1; no firm D call. The CDR3 here is CASSAYLANEQFF. The CDR3 DNA reads TGTGCCAGCAGCGCTTACCTTGCGAATGAGCAGTTCTTC. Full variable domain (missing parts from reference TRBV9 and TRBJ2-1): DSGVTQTPKHLITATGQRVTLRCSPRSGDLSVYWYQQSLDQGLQFLIQYYNGEERAKGNILERFSAQQFPDLHSELNLSSLELGDSALYFCASSAYLANEQFFGPGTRLTVL.